The 18 T cell receptor beta chains presented below share a single source sample, sequenced in a study of blood T cell repertoires in COVID-19. Profiling relied on immunoSEQ multiplex PCR, and the TCRdb table lists in-frame clones only, not all of them. The sample lists 150,000 or so clones; roughly 80% were seen once. Material: peripheral blood. The receptors shown here come from a man older than 75 with acute or convalescent COVID-19.

The J gene is TRBJ1-1, the V gene TRBV19; TRBD1 might be the D (5 bases). Trimming cost V 2 bases and J 1 base, with 11 bases left between them. In germline, CDR1 is LNHDA, CDR2 SQIVND (reference sequence). The length of the CDR3 is 15 residues. CDR3 amino acids: CASSIFAGPNTEAFF. The CDR3 DNA sequence: TGTGCCAGTAGTATATTTGCAGGGCCGAACACTGAAGCTTTCTTT.

As DNA, the CDR3 is TGCGCCAGCAGCTTGGGGCCGGCATCTCGGGACTATGGCTACACCTTC. This gives the protein CASSLGPASRDYGYTF. The chain employs TRBV5-1 and TRBJ1-2, with D hard to call. This CDR3 is 16 amino acids long. The germline V and J ends were trimmed by 0 bases and 3 bases, with 15 bases remaining between them. Germline V gene sequence: CDR1 SGHRS, CDR2 YFSETQ.

In DNA, the CDR3 is TGTGCCAGCAGCTTAGGCAGGGAGGAAGAAAAACTGTTTTTT. Its protein product is CASSLGREEEKLFF. The chain carries TRBV11-3 and TRBJ1-4; perhaps TRBD1 as D (5 bases). Germline V gene sequence: CDR1 SGHNT, CDR2 YENEEA. This CDR3 is 14 amino acids long. Trimming cost V 1 base and J 8 bases, with 11 bases left between them.

This sequence joins TRBV5-1 and TRBJ2-6; 8 nucleotides align to TRBD2. CDR1 is SGHRS, CDR2 YFSETQ, per germline. The CDR3 totals 17 residues. The J segment lost 2 bases and the V segment lost 4 bases, leaving 8 bases of the junction unmatched. CDR3 sequence: CASSREGGRAGANVLTF. In DNA, the CDR3 is TGCGCCAGCAGCCGGGAGGGGGGCAGGGCTGGGGCCAACGTCCTGACTTTC.

V usage is TRBV28 and J usage is TRBJ2-6; 7 bases align to TRBD1. V shed 6 bases and J 0 bases; nucleotides not matched to a gene: 5. Germline V gene data show CDR1 as MDHEN and CDR2 as SYDVKM. The CDR3 has 16 amino acids. The CDR3: CASSGQDRSGANVLTF. CDR3 in DNA: TGTGCCAGCAGCGGACAGGACCGCTCTGGGGCCAACGTCCTGACTTTC.

The chain couples TRBV7-2 to TRBJ1-6, with D hard to call. With 6 bases removed from V and 5 bases from J, the gap between germline ends came to 8 bases. CDR1 is SGHTA, CDR2 FQGNSA, per germline. The CDR3 runs 13 residues. The CDR3 DNA reads as TGTGCCAGCAGGGTGCGAAATAATTCACCCCTCCACTTT. Translating gives CASRVRNNSPLHF.

The J gene is TRBJ1-4, the V gene TRBV7-2; TRBD1 agrees at 7 bases. The trim removed 6 bases at V and 7 bases at J, leaving 8 bases unmatched. The CDR3 covers 14 residues. Germline loops: CDR1 SGHTA, CDR2 FQGNSA. CDR3 DNA: TGTGCCAGCAGTTACAGGGGAGGTAGTGAAAAACTGTTTTTT. Encoded protein: CASSYRGGSEKLFF. Based on the CDR3 plus reference TRBV7-2 and TRBJ1-4, the full variable domain is GAGVSQSPSNKVTEKGKDVELRCDPISGHTALYWYRQSLGQGLEFLIYFQGNSAPDKSGLPSDRFSAERTGGSVSTLTIQRTQQEDSAVYLCASSYRGGSEKLFFGSGTQLSVL.

This clone was counted a few times. V gene TRBV18 combines with J gene TRBJ2-1; D is unclear. Germline lookup yields CDR1 KGHSH and CDR2 LQKENI. V lost 1 base and J lost 0, with 7 bases in between. The CDR3 has 15 amino acids. CDR3 nucleotide sequence: TGTGCCAGCTCACCACAGTATAGCTCCTACAATGAGCAGTTCTTC. Protein sequence: CASSPQYSSYNEQFF.

The chain combines TRBV6-5 with TRBJ2-7; 11 positions agree with TRBD1. CDR3 length equals 14 residues. V lost 2 bases, J lost 4 bases, and 1 base stayed unmatched. Germline-derived CDR1 and CDR2 are MNHEY and SVGAGI. CDR3 in DNA: TGTGCCAGCAGTTACGGGACAGGGGGGTACGAGCAGTACTTC. Encoded protein: CASSYGTGGYEQYF.

The chain joins TRBV6-1 to TRBJ1-1; weak D call: TRBD1 (5 bases). Trimming took off 3 bases at V and 5 bases at J, with 10 bases between the two ends. There are 13 residues in the CDR3. Looked up from germline, CDR1 is MNHNS and CDR2 is SASEGT. In DNA form, the CDR3 reads TGTGCCAGCAGTGAGGGGGGGTCAACTGAAGCTTTCTTT. It is translated as CASSEGGSTEAFF.

The chain has TRBV27 and TRBJ1-2; tentatively, D is TRBD1 (5 bases). Germline assignment: CDR1 MNHEY and CDR2 SMNVEV (reference sequence). Trimming removed 5 bases at V and 7 bases at J, with 23 bases between. This CDR3 region has 16 residues. The CDR3 here is CASSSTAGQGIFGYTF. The CDR3 region has the DNA TGTGCCAGCAGTAGTACCGCCGGCCAGGGCATCTTTGGCTACACCTTC.

This clone was observed at least ten times. This chain links TRBV11-2 with TRBJ2-7, with 8 bases fitting TRBD1. J lost 6 bases, V lost 1 base, and 11 bases had no gene match. Germline CDR1 is SGHAT and CDR2 is FQNNGV. The CDR3 spans 16 residues. The chain's CDR3 is CASSLGRTGYSTEQYF. The CDR3 bases are TGTGCCAGCAGCTTAGGGCGGACAGGGTACTCTACCGAGCAGTACTTC.

The chain uses TRBV3-1 (or the pseudogene TRBV3-2) and TRBJ1-1; maybe TRBD1 (5 bases). The CDR3 runs to 14 residues. Germline values: CDR1 LGHDT, CDR2 YNNKEL (reference sequence). The V end lost 2 bases, the J end lost 0 bases, and 7 bases lay between the germline ends. The CDR3 reads CASSQNRLNTEAFF. CDR3 sequence (DNA): TGTGCCAGCAGCCAAAACAGGTTGAACACTGAAGCTTTCTTT.

This clone has just a few counts. The sample has other DNA sequences that encode this CDR3 too. The chain employs TRBV24-1 and TRBJ2-2; D remains ambiguous. The CDR3 runs to 14 residues. CDR1 is KGHDR, CDR2 SFDVKD, per germline. The ends were cut back, 4 bases at V and 3 bases at J, with 8 bases in the middle. The CDR3 protein is CATSDYRDTGELFF. The CDR3, as DNA: TGTGCCACCAGTGACTACAGAGACACCGGGGAGCTGTTTTTT.

The chain employs TRBV3-1 (or the pseudogene TRBV3-2) and TRBJ1-2, with TRBD1 matching over 7 bases. With V trimmed by 4 bases and J by 0 bases, 5 bases remained unmatched. Germline assignment: CDR1 LGHDT and CDR2 YNNKEL (reference sequence). This CDR3 has 15 amino acids. CDR3 protein: CASSPGTVPNYGYTF. CDR3 nucleotides: TGTGCCAGCAGCCCAGGGACAGTTCCTAACTATGGCTACACCTTC.

A note on this clone: This same CDR3 is encoded by further DNA sequences in the sample. This chain uses TRBV12-3 or TRBV12-4 with TRBJ1-2; TRBD1 agrees at 9 bases. J was trimmed by 8 bases and V by 6 bases; bases with no gene match: 7. The CDR3 spans 13 residues. The CDR3 DNA sequence: TGTGCCAGCAGCCTGACAGGGGGGTGGGGCTACACCTTC. It specifies CASSLTGGWGYTF.

This clone appeared a single time. V is TRBV10-3 and J is TRBJ1-4, with 8 bases aligning to TRBD1. J lost 5 bases, V lost 10 bases, and 6 bases had no gene match. Looked up from germline, CDR1 is ENHRY and CDR2 is SYGVKD. CDR3 length equals 13 residues. The CDR3: CATSDRVNEKLFF. CDR3 coding DNA: TGTGCCACCTCGGACAGGGTAAATGAAAAACTGTTTTTT.

The chain combines TRBV7-9 with TRBJ2-1, with TRBD2 identical over 9 bases. In germline, CDR1 is SEHNR, CDR2 FQNEAQ (reference sequence). The J segment lost 4 bases and the V segment lost 5 bases, leaving 6 bases of the junction unmatched. CDR3 length: 15 amino acids. For the CDR3, the DNA is TGTGCCAGCAGCCCGGCGGGGGGGCGTTACAATGAGCAGTTCTTC. It encodes CASSPAGGRYNEQFF.